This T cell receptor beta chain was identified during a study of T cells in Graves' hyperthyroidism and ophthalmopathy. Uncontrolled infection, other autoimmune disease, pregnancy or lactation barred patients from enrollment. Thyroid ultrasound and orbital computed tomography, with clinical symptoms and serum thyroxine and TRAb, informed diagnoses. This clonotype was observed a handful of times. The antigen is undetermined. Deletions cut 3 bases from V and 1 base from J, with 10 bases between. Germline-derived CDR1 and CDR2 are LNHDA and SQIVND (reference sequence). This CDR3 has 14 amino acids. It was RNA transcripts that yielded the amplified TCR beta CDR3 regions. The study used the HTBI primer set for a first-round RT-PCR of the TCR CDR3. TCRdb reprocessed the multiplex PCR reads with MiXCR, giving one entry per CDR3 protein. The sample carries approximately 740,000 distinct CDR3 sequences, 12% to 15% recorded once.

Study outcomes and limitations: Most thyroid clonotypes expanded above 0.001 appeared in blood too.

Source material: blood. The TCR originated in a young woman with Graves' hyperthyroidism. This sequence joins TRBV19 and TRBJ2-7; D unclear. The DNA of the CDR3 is TGTGCCAGTAGTATGGACGGTCGTTCCTACGAGCAGTACTTC. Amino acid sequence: CASSMDGRSYEQYF. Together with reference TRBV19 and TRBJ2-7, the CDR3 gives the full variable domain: DGGITQSPKYLFRKEGQNVTLSCEQNLNHDAMYWYRQDPGQGLRLIYYSQIVNDFQKGDIAEGYSVSREKKESFPLTVTSAQKNPTAFYLCASSMDGRSYEQYFGPGTRLTVT.